Each of the 12 T cell receptor beta chains below was sequenced from the same sample in a study of shared clonotypes between healthy human individuals. Naive CD8 cells comprised CD45RO-negative, CCR7-positively selected cells, excluding terminally differentiated effector memory CD45RA+ cells. Clones were read by immunoSEQ multiplex PCR, and TCRdb kept only the in-frame ones, dropping some. The table includes around 2,000,000 clones, around 96% detected once. Input material: naive CD8+ T cells sorted from blood. These receptors all come from a man aged 18 to 30 in good health.

The chain is built from TRBV10-2 and TRBJ1-6; D unclear. Germline CDR1 is WSHSY and CDR2 is SAAADI. Between the trimmed V and J ends, which lost 7 bases and 7 bases, there was a span of 14 bases. This CDR3 spans 14 amino acids. The CDR3 coding sequence is TGCGCCAGCAACTTGGGCAGCGGCAATTCACCCCTCCACTTT. This gives the protein CASNLGSGNSPLHF.

A single count supports this clone. The V and J genes are TRBV2 and TRBJ2-2; D is ambiguous. Trimming pared 2 bases from V and 5 bases from J, leaving 18 bases between. Per germline, CDR1 SNHLY and CDR2 FYNNEI. The CDR3 runs 17 residues. CDR3 DNA sequence: TGTGCCAGCAGTGAACGCAGGCCTTACTTAACTACCGGGGAGCTGTTTTTT. It translates to CASSERRPYLTTGELFF.

The CDR3 sequence: CASSAAQGGPDTQYF. As DNA, the CDR3 is TGTGCCAGCAGCGCCGCACAAGGGGGCCCAGATACGCAGTATTTT. The chain uses TRBV9 and TRBJ2-3; TRBD1 aligns across 7 bases. The CDR3 has 15 residues. CDR1 is SGDLS and CDR2 is YYNGEE in the germline V gene. Trimming took 3 bases from V and 4 from J; bases not matched to a gene: 8.

The chain links TRBV30 to TRBJ2-2; perhaps TRBD1 as D (5 bases). This CDR3 comprises 13 residues. CDR1 is GTSNPN and CDR2 is SVGIG in the germline V gene (reference sequence). Trimming took off 0 bases at V and 3 bases at J, with 5 bases between the two ends. CDR3 protein: CAWSVQDTGELFF. The CDR3 DNA sequence: TGTGCCTGGAGTGTACAGGACACCGGGGAGCTGTTTTTT.

The V gene is TRBV13, the J gene TRBJ2-5, with 9 bases identical to TRBD2. Germline V gene sequence: CDR1 PRHDT, CDR2 FYEKMQ (reference sequence). The CDR3 has 17 amino acids. The J segment lost 3 bases and the V segment lost 5 bases, leaving 13 bases of the junction unmatched. The chain's CDR3 is CASSTGRLAENKETQYF. In DNA, the CDR3 is TGTGCCAGCAGCACCGGAAGACTAGCGGAGAACAAAGAGACCCAGTACTTC.

The chain is built from TRBV9 and TRBJ2-7; 9 nucleotides align to TRBD1. Germline CDR1 SGDLS, CDR2 YYNGEE. The V and J ends lost 3 bases and 1 base, in that order; junction bases with no gene match: 8. The CDR3 is made up of 16 amino acids. CDR3 nucleotides: TGTGCCAGCAGCGCAGGACAGGGGTTGGAGTCCTACGAGCAGTACTTC. This encodes CASSAGQGLESYEQYF.

The chain carries TRBV10-1 and TRBJ2-2; D possibly corresponds to TRBD1 (6 bases). V dropped 10 bases and J dropped 0 bases, with 18 bases sitting between them. Germline V CDR1 and CDR2: WNHNN, SYGVQD (reference sequence). The CDR3 has 16 amino acids. The CDR3, as DNA: TGCGCCAATGCACTACAGGGTAAATCGAACACCGGGGAGCTGTTTTTT. It encodes CANALQGKSNTGELFF.

This clone was observed a few times. The sample contains more than one DNA sequence encoding this CDR3. The rearrangement joins TRBV5-6 to TRBJ2-3; D uncertain. The CDR3 contains 12 residues. Germline loops: CDR1 SGHDT, CDR2 YYEEEE. Between the trimmed V and J ends, which lost 4 bases and 1 base, there was a span of 4 bases. CDR3 bases: TGTGCCAGCAGCCCGGGCACAGATACGCAGTATTTT. Translation gives CASSPGTDTQYF.

The chain is built from TRBV14 and TRBJ2-7; D is undetermined. Germline CDR1 SGHDN, CDR2 FVKESK. Deletions cut 1 base from V and 4 bases from J, with 11 bases between. This CDR3 has 14 amino acids. The CDR3 nucleotides read TGTGCCAGCAGCCAAGGGTGGGGTACGTACGAGCAGTACTTC. Encoded protein: CASSQGWGTYEQYF.

The count of this clone is one. The J gene is TRBJ2-5, the V gene TRBV4-3; D unresolved. Germline CDR1 LGHNA, CDR2 YSLEER. This CDR3 contains 13 residues. Trimming stripped 4 bases from V and 0 bases from J, with 6 bases between. This CDR3 reads CASSRVYQETQYF. As DNA, the CDR3 is TGCGCCAGCAGCCGCGTGTACCAAGAGACCCAGTACTTC.

V is TRBV6-1 and J is TRBJ2-1; 9 bases are a match to TRBD2. Germline-derived CDR1 and CDR2 are MNHNS and SASEGT. The CDR3 totals 14 residues. V dropped 7 bases and J dropped 7; count of bases not matched to a gene: 8. In DNA, the CDR3 is TGTGCCAGCACCATTAGCGGGAGTTATAATGAGCAGTTCTTC. It encodes CASTISGSYNEQFF.

The rearrangement links TRBV7-9 to TRBJ2-3, with D possibly being TRBD1 (7 bases). The V end was cut by 5 bases, the J end by 0 bases, with 21 bases between. Germline values: CDR1 SEHNR, CDR2 FQNEAQ (reference sequence). This CDR3 has 18 amino acids. The CDR3 sequence is CASSTRGGGGESTDTQYF. DNA of the CDR3: TGTGCCAGCAGCACCCGTGGAGGGGGCGGCGAGAGCACAGATACGCAGTATTTT.